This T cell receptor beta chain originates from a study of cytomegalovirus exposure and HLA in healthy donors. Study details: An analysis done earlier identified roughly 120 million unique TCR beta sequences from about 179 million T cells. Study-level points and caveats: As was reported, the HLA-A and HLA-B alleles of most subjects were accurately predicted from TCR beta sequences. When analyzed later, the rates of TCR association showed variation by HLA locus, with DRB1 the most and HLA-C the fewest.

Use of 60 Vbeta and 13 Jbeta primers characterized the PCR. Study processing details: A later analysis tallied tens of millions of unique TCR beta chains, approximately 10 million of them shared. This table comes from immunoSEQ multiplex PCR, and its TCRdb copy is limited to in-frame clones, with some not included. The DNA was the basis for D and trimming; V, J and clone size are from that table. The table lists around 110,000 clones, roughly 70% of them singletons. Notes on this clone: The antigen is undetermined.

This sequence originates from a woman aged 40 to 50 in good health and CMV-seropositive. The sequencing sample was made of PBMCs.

The CDR3 nucleotides are TGTGCCAGCAGTCAAACAGGCGGTTCACCCCTCCACTTT. This codes for CASSQTGGSPLHF. The gene calls are TRBV27 and TRBJ1-6; D perhaps matches TRBD1 (5 bases). The germline CDR1 and CDR2 sequences are MNHEY and SMNVEV (reference sequence). The CDR3 is 13 residues long. V lost 5 bases, J lost 9 bases, and 11 bases lay in between.